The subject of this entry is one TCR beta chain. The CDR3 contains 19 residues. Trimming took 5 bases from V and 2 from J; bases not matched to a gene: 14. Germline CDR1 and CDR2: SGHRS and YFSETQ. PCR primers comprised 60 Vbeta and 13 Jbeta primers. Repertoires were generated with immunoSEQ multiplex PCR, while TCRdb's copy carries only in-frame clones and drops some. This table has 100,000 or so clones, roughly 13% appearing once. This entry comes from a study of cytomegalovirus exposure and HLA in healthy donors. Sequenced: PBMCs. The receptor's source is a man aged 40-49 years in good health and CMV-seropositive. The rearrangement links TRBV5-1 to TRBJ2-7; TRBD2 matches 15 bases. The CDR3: CASSRTSGRARGPAYEQYF. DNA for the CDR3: TGCGCCAGCAGTCGGACTAGCGGGAGGGCCCGAGGACCCGCCTACGAGCAGTACTTC.